The 2 T cell receptor beta chains listed next were all sequenced from one sample in a study of blood T cell repertoires in COVID-19. Using immunoSEQ multiplex PCR, the repertoire was profiled, and TCRdb retains in-frame clones only, with some absent. The profile shows 250,000 to 300,000 clones, roughly nine tenths of them singletons. Sequenced material: peripheral blood. Every receptor here comes from a woman in her thirties with COVID-19, enrolled during active disease.

This chain joins TRBV2 and TRBJ2-1; D is unresolved. The germline V gene has CDR1 SNHLY and CDR2 FYNNEI. V dropped 3 bases and J dropped 4 bases, with 7 bases sitting between them. There are 13 residues in the CDR3. Here the CDR3 reads CASSEPTYNEQFF. The CDR3, as DNA: TGTGCCAGCAGTGAGCCGACTTACAATGAGCAGTTCTTC.

The chain uses TRBV6-1 and TRBJ2-7, with TRBD1 identical over 9 bases. The germline V gene encodes CDR1 MNHNS and CDR2 SASEGT. The CDR3 is made up of 15 amino acids. V was pared by 3 bases and J by 1 base, with 4 bases of the junction left unmatched. The CDR3 DNA is TGTGCCAGCAGTGAGACCGGGACAGGGTCCTACGAGCAGTACTTC. Translating it yields CASSETGTGSYEQYF.